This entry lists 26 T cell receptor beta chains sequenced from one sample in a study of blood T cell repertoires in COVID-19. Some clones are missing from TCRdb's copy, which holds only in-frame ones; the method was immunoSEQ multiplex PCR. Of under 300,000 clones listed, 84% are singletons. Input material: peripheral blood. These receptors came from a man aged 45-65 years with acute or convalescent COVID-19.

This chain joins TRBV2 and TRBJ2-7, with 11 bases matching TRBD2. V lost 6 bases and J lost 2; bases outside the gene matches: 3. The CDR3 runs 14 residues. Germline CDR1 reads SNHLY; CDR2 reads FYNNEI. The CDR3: CASSPSGGPYEQYF. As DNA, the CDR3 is TGTGCCAGCAGCCCTAGCGGGGGGCCCTACGAGCAGTACTTC.

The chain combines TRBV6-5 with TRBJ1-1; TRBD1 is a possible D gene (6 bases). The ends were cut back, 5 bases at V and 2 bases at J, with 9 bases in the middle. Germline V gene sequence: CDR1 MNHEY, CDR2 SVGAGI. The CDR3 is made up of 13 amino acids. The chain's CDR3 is CASSKQGNTEAFF. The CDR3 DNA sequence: TGTGCCAGCAGTAAACAGGGAAACACTGAAGCTTTCTTT.

The CDR3 nucleotides are TGTGCCAGCAGCCCTCGGACTAGCGGGAGGCGCTCCTACAATGAGCAGTTCTTC. It codes for CASSPRTSGRRSYNEQFF. This rearrangement joins TRBV3-1 (or the pseudogene TRBV3-2) to TRBJ2-1; 14 nucleotides line up with TRBD2. V shed 4 bases and J 0 bases; nucleotides not matched to a gene: 5. The CDR3 totals 18 residues. The V gene's germline CDR1 is LGHDT and CDR2 YNNKEL (reference sequence).

This chain's CDR3 is CASSVAGAAYNEQFF. CDR3 DNA sequence: TGTGCCAGCAGTGTGGCGGGAGCCGCCTACAATGAGCAGTTCTTC. This chain joins TRBV6-4 and TRBJ2-1, with TRBD2 identical over 7 bases. Germline assignment: CDR1 MRHNA and CDR2 SNTAGT. The CDR3 extends over 15 amino acids. Losses at the gene ends were 4 bases for V and 2 bases for J; bases not matched to a gene: 5.

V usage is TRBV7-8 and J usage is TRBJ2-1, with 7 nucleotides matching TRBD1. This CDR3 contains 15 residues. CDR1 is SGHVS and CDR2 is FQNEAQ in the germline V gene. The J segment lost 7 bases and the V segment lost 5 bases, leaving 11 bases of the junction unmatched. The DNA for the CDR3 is TGTGCCAGCAGCATCGACAGGGCGAGTATAAATGAGCAGTTCTTC. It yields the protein CASSIDRASINEQFF.

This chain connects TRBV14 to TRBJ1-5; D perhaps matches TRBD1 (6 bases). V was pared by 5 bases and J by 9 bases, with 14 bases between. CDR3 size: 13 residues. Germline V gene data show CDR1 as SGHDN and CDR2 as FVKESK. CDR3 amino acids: CASSYRATGPQHF. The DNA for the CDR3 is TGTGCCAGCAGCTACAGGGCGACTGGGCCCCAGCATTTT.

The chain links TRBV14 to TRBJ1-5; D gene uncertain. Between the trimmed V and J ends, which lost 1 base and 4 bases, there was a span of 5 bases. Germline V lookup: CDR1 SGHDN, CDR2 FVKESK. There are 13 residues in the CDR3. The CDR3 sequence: CASSQGGNQPQHF. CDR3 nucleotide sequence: TGTGCCAGCAGCCAAGGAGGAAATCAGCCCCAGCATTTT.

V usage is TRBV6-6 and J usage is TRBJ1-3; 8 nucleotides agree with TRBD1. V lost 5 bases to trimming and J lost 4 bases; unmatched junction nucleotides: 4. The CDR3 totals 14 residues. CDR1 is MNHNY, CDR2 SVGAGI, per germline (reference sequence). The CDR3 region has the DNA TGTGCCAGCAGTCACCGGACAGGGGGAAACACCATATATTTT. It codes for CASSHRTGGNTIYF.

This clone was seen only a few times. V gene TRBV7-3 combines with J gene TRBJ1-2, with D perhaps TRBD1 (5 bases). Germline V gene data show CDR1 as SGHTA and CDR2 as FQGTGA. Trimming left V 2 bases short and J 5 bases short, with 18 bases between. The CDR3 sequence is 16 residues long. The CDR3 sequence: CASSLPETQGFYGYTF. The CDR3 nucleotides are TGTGCCAGCAGCTTACCTGAGACGCAGGGTTTTTATGGCTACACCTTC.

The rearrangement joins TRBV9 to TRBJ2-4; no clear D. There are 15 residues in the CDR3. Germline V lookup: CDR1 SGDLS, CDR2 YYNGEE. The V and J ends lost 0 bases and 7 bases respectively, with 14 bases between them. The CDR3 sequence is CASSVDPAPRNIQYF. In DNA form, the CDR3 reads TGTGCCAGCAGCGTAGACCCGGCCCCCAGGAACATTCAGTACTTC.

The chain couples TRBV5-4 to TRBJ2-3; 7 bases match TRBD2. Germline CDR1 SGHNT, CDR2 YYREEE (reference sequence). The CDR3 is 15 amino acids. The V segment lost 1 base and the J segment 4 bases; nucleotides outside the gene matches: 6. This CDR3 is CASSLSYGRPDTQYF. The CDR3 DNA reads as TGTGCCAGCAGCTTGTCCTACGGGAGGCCAGATACGCAGTATTTT.

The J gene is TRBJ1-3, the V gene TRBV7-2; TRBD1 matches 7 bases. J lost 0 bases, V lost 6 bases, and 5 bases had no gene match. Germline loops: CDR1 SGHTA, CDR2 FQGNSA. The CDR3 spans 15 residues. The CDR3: CASRPGGSSGNTIYF. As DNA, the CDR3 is TGTGCCAGCAGGCCAGGGGGTTCCTCTGGAAACACCATATATTTT.

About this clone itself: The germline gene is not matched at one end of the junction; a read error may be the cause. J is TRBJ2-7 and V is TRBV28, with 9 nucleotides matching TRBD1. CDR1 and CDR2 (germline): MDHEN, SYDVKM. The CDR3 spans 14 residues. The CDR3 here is CASTGGQGPKISLF. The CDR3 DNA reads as TGTGCCAGCACCGGGGGACAGGGCCCAAAAATATCCCTCTTC. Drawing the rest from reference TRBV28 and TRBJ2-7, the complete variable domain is DVKVTQSSRYLVKRTGEKVFLECVQDMDHENMFWYRQDPGLGLRLIYFSYDVKMKEKGDIPEGYSVSREKKERFSLILESASTNQTSMYLCASTGGQGPKISLFGPGTRLTVT.

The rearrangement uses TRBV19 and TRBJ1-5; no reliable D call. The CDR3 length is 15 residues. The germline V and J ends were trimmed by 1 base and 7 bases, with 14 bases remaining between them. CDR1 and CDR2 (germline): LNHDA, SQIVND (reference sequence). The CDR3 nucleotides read TGTGCCAGTAGTATAGTTCCCCAACCGGGACAGCCCCAGCATTTT. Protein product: CASSIVPQPGQPQHF.

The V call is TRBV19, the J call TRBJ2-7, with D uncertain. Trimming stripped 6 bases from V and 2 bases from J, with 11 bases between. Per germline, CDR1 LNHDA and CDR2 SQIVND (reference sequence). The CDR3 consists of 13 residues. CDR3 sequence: CASRVVVAYEQYF. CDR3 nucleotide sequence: TGTGCCAGTAGAGTAGTGGTGGCCTACGAGCAGTACTTC.

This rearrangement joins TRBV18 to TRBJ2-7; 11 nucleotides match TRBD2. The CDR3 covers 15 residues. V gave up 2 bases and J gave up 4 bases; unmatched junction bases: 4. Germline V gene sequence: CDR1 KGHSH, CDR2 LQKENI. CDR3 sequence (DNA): TGTGCCAGCTCACCAGCTAGCGGGGGGTCGTACGAGCAGTACTTC. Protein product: CASSPASGGSYEQYF.

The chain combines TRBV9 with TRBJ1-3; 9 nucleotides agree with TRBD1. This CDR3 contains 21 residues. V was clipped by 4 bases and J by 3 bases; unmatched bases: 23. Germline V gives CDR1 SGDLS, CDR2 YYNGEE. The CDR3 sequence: CASSPLGLRGQGFGSGNTIYF. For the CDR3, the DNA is TGTGCCAGCAGCCCCCTTGGTCTTAGGGGACAGGGTTTTGGGAGTGGAAACACCATATATTTT.

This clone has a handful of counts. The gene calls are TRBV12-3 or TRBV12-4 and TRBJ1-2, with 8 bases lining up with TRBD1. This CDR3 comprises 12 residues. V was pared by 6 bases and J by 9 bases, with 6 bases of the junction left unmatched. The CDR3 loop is CASSTYRGSYTF. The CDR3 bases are TGTGCCAGCAGCACGTACAGGGGGAGCTACACCTTC.

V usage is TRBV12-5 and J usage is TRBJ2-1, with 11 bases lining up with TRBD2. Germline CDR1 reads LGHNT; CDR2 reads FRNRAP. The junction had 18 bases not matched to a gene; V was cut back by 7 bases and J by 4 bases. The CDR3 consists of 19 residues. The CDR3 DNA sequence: TGTGCTAGTGTTTTACTAACGCTAGCGGGAGGTCGCCTATACAATGAGCAGTTCTTC. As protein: CASVLLTLAGGRLYNEQFF.

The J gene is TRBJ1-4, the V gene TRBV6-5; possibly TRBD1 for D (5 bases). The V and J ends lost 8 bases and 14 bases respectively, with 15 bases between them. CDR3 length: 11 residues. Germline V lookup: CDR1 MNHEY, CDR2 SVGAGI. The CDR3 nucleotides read TGTGCCAGCTCAAACGGGGGGGATCTGTTTTTT. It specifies CASSNGGDLFF.

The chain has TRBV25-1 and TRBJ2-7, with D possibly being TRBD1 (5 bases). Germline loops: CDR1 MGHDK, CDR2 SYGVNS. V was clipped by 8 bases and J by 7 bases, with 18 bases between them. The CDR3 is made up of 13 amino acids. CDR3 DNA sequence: TGTGCCAGCGCCTTGGTAGGCCCAGGGGAGCAGTACTTC. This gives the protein CASALVGPGEQYF.

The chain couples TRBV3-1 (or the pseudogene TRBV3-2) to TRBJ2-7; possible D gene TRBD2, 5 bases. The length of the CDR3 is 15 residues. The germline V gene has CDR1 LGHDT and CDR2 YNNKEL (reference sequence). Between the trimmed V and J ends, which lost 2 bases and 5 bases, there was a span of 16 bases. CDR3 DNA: TGTGCCAGCAGCCAACTGGTCAGGAGGACGCACGAGCAGTACTTC. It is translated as CASSQLVRRTHEQYF.

The CDR3 sequence: CASSLAGQAGANTGELFF. The CDR3 nucleotides are TGCGCCAGCAGCTTGGCGGGGCAGGCGGGGGCAAACACCGGGGAGCTGTTTTTT. The chain combines TRBV5-1 with TRBJ2-2; TRBD2 is a possible D gene (7 bases). The CDR3 consists of 18 residues. The V gene lost 0 bases and the J gene lost 2 bases, with 17 bases spanning the gap. Germline values: CDR1 SGHRS, CDR2 YFSETQ.

DNA for the CDR3: TGTGCCACCCGGGAGGAGCCCTCCTTTTATGGCTACACCTTC. It encodes CATREEPSFYGYTF. The rearrangement uses TRBV19 and TRBJ1-2; D unresolved. Germline loops: CDR1 LNHDA, CDR2 SQIVND (reference sequence). This CDR3 is built from 14 residues. V was pared by 10 bases and J by 5 bases, with 20 bases between. Variable domain in full (rest from reference TRBV19 and TRBJ1-2): DGGITQSPKYLFRKEGQNVTLSCEQNLNHDAMYWYRQDPGQGLRLIYYSQIVNDFQKGDIAEGYSVSREKKESFPLTVTSAQKNPTAFYLCATREEPSFYGYTFGSGTRLTVV.

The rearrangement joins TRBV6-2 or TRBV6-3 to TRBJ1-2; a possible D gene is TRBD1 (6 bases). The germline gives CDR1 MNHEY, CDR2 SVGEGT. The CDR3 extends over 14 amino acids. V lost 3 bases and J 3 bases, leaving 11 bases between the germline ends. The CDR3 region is CASSYISGDYGYTF. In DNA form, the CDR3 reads TGTGCCAGCAGTTATATCTCAGGGGACTATGGCTACACCTTC.

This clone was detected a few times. This chain's CDR3 is CASSLDRVYEQYF. The CDR3 coding sequence is TGTGCCAGCAGCTTAGACAGGGTTTACGAGCAGTACTTC. J is TRBJ2-7 and V is TRBV7-9; D possibly corresponds to TRBD1 (6 bases). The length of the CDR3 is 13 residues. Germline-derived CDR1 and CDR2 are SEHNR and FQNEAQ (reference sequence). V gave up 1 base and J gave up 4 bases, with 8 bases separating them. Drawing the rest from reference TRBV7-9 and TRBJ2-7, the complete variable domain is DTGVSQNPRHKITKRGQNVTFRCDPISEHNRLYWYRQTLGQGPEFLTYFQNEAQLEKSRLLSDRFSAERPKGSFSTLEIQRTEQGDSAMYLCASSLDRVYEQYFGPGTRLTVT.